This TCR beta chain emerged from a study of T-cell reconstitution after alpha-beta-depleted transplantation in children. Unique molecular identifiers featured in how the TCRbeta library was prepared. From the PCR reads, TCRdb called clonotypes with MiXCR, one entry per CDR3 protein. The sample yields around 270,000 distinct CDR3 sequences, roughly 9.1% seen once. This clonotype was detected ten times or more. Its antigen remains unidentified. Points from the study as a whole: Expanded graft clones numbering several hundred reportedly gave rise to alpha-beta T cells about two months after transplant. Recipient T cells and thymic progenitors that survived were the source of the high TCRbeta diversity seen at day 60 in some patients. T-cell numbers and diversity, one year after transplant, stemmed largely from T cells that were newly produced.

This CDR3 has 14 amino acids. The germline V gene encodes CDR1 SEHNR and CDR2 FQNEAQ (reference sequence). Trimming pared 5 bases from V and 5 bases from J, leaving 16 bases between. V gene TRBV7-9 combines with J gene TRBJ2-7; no reliable D call. Here the sequenced sample was PBMCs, taken before TCRalphabeta/CD19-depleted stem cell transplant. The clonotype was recovered from a boy younger than two with acute myeloid leukemia, due to receive a stem cell transplant. DNA for the CDR3: TGTGCCAGCAGCGACTCGGGCCGAAGGAACGAGCAGTACTTC. Amino acid sequence: CASSDSGRRNEQYF.